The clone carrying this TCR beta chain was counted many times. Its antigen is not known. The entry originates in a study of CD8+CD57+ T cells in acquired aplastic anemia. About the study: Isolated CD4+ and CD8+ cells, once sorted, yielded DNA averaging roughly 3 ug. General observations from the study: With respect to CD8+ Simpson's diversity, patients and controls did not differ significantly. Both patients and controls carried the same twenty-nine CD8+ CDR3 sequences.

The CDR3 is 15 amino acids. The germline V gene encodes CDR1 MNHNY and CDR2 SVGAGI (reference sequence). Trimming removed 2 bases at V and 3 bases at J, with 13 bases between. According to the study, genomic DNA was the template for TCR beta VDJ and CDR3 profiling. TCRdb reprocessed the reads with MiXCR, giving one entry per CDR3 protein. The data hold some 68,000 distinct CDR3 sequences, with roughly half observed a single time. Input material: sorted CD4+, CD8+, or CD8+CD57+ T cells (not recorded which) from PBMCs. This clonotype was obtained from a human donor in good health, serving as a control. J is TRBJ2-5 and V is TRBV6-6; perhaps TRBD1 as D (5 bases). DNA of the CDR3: TGTGCCAGCAGTTACCGGCAGGGTGTGGAAGAGACCCAGTACTTC. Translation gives CASSYRQGVEETQYF.